This TCR beta chain comes out of a study of long-term antiretroviral therapy in people with HIV. Specimens held about 0.9-10 million cryopreserved PBMC prior to DNA extraction. As to this clone: Its antigen is currently unknown.

General study results and limits: Among HIV repertoires, CDR3 length ranges were narrower than those of controls.

The CDR3 runs 13 residues. V was trimmed by 5 bases and J by 1 base, leaving 8 bases between them. Germline assignment: CDR1 LNHDA and CDR2 SQIVND (reference sequence). Running of the v3.0 immunoSEQ assay took place at survey level. Using immunoSEQ multiplex PCR, the repertoire was profiled, and TCRdb retains in-frame clones only, with some absent. Among tens of thousands of clones listed, 95% were seen once. This receptor was obtained from a man in his forties or fifties with HIV. This chain links TRBV19 with TRBJ1-1, with unresolved D. Source: unsorted PBMCs, taken 5.3 years after starting antiretroviral therapy. The CDR3 bases are TGTGCCAGTAGTTCCTGGCAGAACACTGAAGCTTTCTTT. This encodes CASSSWQNTEAFF.